This TCR beta chain appears in the sequencing data of a study of vaccination effects on CD4 cells after COVID-19. Turning to the study itself: Post-vaccine sampling occurred a median 72 days after the second dose.

In regard to this clone: Its specificity is not known.

Isolating CD4+ T cells followed approximately nine days of culture. Two doses of either BNT162b2 or mRNA-1273 were given to each participant. The table came from immunoSEQ multiplex PCR; TCRdb's copy has only in-frame clones and leaves some out. The sample lists 60,000 to 80,000 clones; over 70% were seen once. The starting material was CD4+ T cells from PBMCs cultured without peptide, obtained after COVID-19 vaccination. This receptor was identified in a human donor who received a COVID-19 vaccine.

DNA of the CDR3: TGTGCCAGCAGTTACTCGTGGAGCCTGGCCGGAAACACCATATATTTT. As protein: CASSYSWSLAGNTIYF. The chain employs TRBV6-5 and TRBJ1-3; no clear D gene. CDR1 and CDR2 (germline): MNHEY, SVGAGI. This CDR3 spans 16 amino acids. V gave up 0 bases and J gave up 4 bases, with 13 bases separating them.